The 14 T cell receptor beta chains below all came from one sample that was sequenced in a study of blood T cell repertoires in COVID-19. The protocol was immunoSEQ multiplex PCR, while the TCRdb copy is restricted to in-frame clones and leaves out a portion. The table lists some 87,000 clones, roughly 75% of them singletons, with nearly 9% in the top ten. Input material: peripheral blood. The receptors were gathered from a man aged 50-59 years who had recovered from COVID-19.

Here the CDR3 DNA reads TGTGCCAGCAGCTTTAGCGGGAGAAGGGACACCGGGGAGCTGTTTTTT. It yields the protein CASSFSGRRDTGELFF. The gene calls are TRBV5-6 and TRBJ2-2; 9 positions agree with TRBD2. Looked up from germline, CDR1 is SGHDT and CDR2 is YYEEEE. The CDR3 extends over 16 amino acids. The junction had 5 bases not matched to a gene; V was cut back by 2 bases and J by 3 bases.

The chain uses TRBV5-1 and TRBJ1-4, with D perhaps matching TRBD1 (6 bases). Trimming cost V 0 bases and J 5 bases, with 14 bases left between them. Germline V CDR1 and CDR2: SGHRS, YFSETQ. The CDR3 consists of 16 residues. CDR3 nucleotides: TGCGCCAGCAGCTTGGCCCCACAGGGACTAAATGAAAAACTGTTTTTT. It translates to CASSLAPQGLNEKLFF.

The rearrangement links TRBV18 to TRBJ1-2; perhaps TRBD1 as D (5 bases). The CDR3 length is 15 residues. CDR1 is KGHSH, CDR2 LQKENI, per germline. Trimming stripped 4 bases from V and 0 bases from J, with 12 bases between. The CDR3 loop is CASSLDRVSNYGYTF. CDR3 coding DNA: TGTGCCAGCTCACTAGACAGAGTCTCTAACTATGGCTACACCTTC.

The CDR3 region is CASSDPRWPQHF. The CDR3 DNA reads as TGTGCCAGCAGTGACCCCAGGTGGCCCCAGCATTTT. The chain combines TRBV2 with TRBJ1-5; D uncertain. Germline CDR1 reads SNHLY; CDR2 reads FYNNEI. With 3 bases removed from V and 9 bases from J, the gap between germline ends came to 9 bases. This CDR3 is built from 12 residues.

The chain has TRBV6-5 and TRBJ1-2, with D unresolved. This CDR3 spans 14 amino acids. Trimming took 2 bases from V and 5 from J, leaving 12 bases between them. In germline, CDR1 is MNHEY, CDR2 SVGAGI. The CDR3 DNA follows: TGTGCCAGCAGTTACGGGTTACCGGGTTATGGCTACACCTTC. It translates to CASSYGLPGYGYTF.

V is TRBV19 and J is TRBJ1-4, with 9 bases identical to TRBD1. Germline CDR1 and CDR2: LNHDA and SQIVND (reference sequence). This CDR3 is built from 18 residues. V dropped 4 bases and J dropped 0; count of bases not matched to a gene: 9. The CDR3, as DNA: TGTGCCAGTAGTACAACGGGACAGGGAAATGCAACTAATGAAAAACTGTTTTTT. Encoded protein: CASSTTGQGNATNEKLFF.

The chain employs TRBV5-4 and TRBJ2-1; tentatively, D is TRBD1 (6 bases). Germline values: CDR1 SGHNT, CDR2 YYREEE (reference sequence). The CDR3 runs 17 residues. Trimming took 4 bases from V and 3 from J, leaving 20 bases between them. CDR3 coding DNA: TGTGCCAGCAGCAGGGGACACCCCTCAGGGGTCTACAATGAGCAGTTCTTC. Translation: CASSRGHPSGVYNEQFF.

V gene TRBV19 combines with J gene TRBJ2-4; a weak D match, TRBD2 (5 bases). Trimming stripped 5 bases from V and 0 bases from J, with 20 bases between. This CDR3 is 18 amino acids long. CDR1 is LNHDA and CDR2 is SQIVND in the germline V gene (reference sequence). The CDR3 nucleotides are TGTGCCAGTAGTGCCCGACTATTCTCAGATCTAGCCAAAAACATTCAGTACTTC. Amino acid sequence: CASSARLFSDLAKNIQYF.

This clone came up once. V is TRBV30 and J is TRBJ1-5; unclear D gene. The V gene's germline CDR1 is GTSNPN and CDR2 SVGIG (reference sequence). V gave up 2 bases and J gave up 0 bases, with 8 bases separating them. The length of the CDR3 is 14 residues. This CDR3 is CAWSPLSSNQPQHF. The CDR3 DNA reads as TGTGCCTGGAGTCCACTAAGTAGCAATCAGCCCCAGCATTTT.

This clone was observed many times. This chain joins TRBV27 and TRBJ1-6, with 10 nucleotides matching TRBD1. Germline assignment: CDR1 MNHEY and CDR2 SMNVEV (reference sequence). This CDR3 region has 14 residues. The V gene end was trimmed by 3 bases and the J gene end by 10 bases; junction bases not matched to a gene: 3. The CDR3 here is CASSLTGGASPLHF. Written as DNA, the CDR3 is TGTGCCAGCAGTTTGACAGGGGGCGCGTCACCCCTCCACTTT.

The chain uses TRBV9 and TRBJ2-2, with 9 bases lining up with TRBD2. With 5 bases clipped from V and 1 base from J, the junction kept 6 bases outside the gene matches. The CDR3 extends over 16 amino acids. Germline values: CDR1 SGDLS, CDR2 YYNGEE. CDR3 sequence: CASSGSGGLNTGELFF. DNA for the CDR3: TGTGCCAGCAGTGGTAGCGGGGGCCTGAACACCGGGGAGCTGTTTTTT.

The DNA for the CDR3 is TGTGCCAGCAGCCCCACGCGGGAGACCCAGTACTTC. It translates to CASSPTRETQYF. The chain combines TRBV3-1 (or the pseudogene TRBV3-2) with TRBJ2-5; D not certain. Between the trimmed V and J ends, which lost 4 bases and 5 bases, there was a span of 8 bases. Germline loops: CDR1 LGHDT, CDR2 YNNKEL (reference sequence). The CDR3 runs 12 residues.

This chain connects TRBV6-6 to TRBJ2-2; D may be TRBD1 (6 bases). CDR1 and CDR2 (germline): MNHNY, SVGAGI (reference sequence). This CDR3 spans 13 amino acids. The ends were cut back, 9 bases at V and 1 base at J, with 9 bases in the middle. DNA of the CDR3: TGTGCCAGTCCACAGGGGAACACCGGGGAGCTGTTTTTT. Amino acid sequence: CASPQGNTGELFF.

Comment on this clone: Additional DNA sequences in this sample encode the identical CDR3. The chain recombines TRBV12-3 or TRBV12-4 with TRBJ2-2; maybe TRBD2 (5 bases). The CDR3 is 12 residues long. V dropped 8 bases and J dropped 5 bases, with 9 bases sitting between them. CDR3 residues: CASSRGTGELFF. The CDR3 DNA sequence: TGTGCCAGCTCTAGAGGGACCGGGGAGCTGTTTTTT.